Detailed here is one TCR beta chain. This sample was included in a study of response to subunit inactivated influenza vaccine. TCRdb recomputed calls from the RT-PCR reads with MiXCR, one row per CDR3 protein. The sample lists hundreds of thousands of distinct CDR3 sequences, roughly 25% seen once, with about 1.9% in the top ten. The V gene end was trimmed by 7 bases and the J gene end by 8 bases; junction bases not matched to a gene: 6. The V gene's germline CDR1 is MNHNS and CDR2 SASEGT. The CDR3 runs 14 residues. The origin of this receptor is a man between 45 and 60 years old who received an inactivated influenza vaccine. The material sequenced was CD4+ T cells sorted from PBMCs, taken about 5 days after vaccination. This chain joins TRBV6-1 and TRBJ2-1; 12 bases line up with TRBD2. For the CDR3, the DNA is TGTGCCAGCAAGGGACTAGCGGGCACCTATGAGCAGTTCTTC. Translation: CASKGLAGTYEQFF.